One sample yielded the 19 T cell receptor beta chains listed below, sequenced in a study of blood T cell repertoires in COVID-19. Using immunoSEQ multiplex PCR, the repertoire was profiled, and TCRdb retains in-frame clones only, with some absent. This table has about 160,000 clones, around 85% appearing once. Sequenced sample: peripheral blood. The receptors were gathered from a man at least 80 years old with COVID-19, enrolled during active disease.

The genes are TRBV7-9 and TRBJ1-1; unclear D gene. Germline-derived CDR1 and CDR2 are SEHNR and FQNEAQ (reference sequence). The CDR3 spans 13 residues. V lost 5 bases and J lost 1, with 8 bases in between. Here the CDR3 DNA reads TGTGCCAGCAGCCGATCGGGGAACACTGAAGCTTTCTTT. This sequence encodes CASSRSGNTEAFF.

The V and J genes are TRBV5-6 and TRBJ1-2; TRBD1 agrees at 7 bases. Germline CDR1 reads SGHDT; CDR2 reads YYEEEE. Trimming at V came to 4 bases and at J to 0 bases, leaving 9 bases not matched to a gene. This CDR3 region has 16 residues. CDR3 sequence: CASSGGTATANYGYTF. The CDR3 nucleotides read TGTGCCAGCAGCGGGGGGACAGCCACAGCTAACTATGGCTACACCTTC.

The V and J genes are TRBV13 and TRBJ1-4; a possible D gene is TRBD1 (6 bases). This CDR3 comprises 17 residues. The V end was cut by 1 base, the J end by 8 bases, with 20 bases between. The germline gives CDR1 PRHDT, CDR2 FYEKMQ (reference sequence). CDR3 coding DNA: TGTGCCAGCAGCTTAGAGGGCAGGGGATCCCAATACGAAAAACTGTTTTTT. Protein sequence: CASSLEGRGSQYEKLFF.

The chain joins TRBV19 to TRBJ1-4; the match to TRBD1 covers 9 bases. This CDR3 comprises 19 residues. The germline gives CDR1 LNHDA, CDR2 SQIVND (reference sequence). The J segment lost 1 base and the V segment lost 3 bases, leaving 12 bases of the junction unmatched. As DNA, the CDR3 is TGTGCCAGTAGTATCCGCGCACAGGGGGCTTTTGGAACTAATGAAAAACTGTTTTTT. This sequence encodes CASSIRAQGAFGTNEKLFF.

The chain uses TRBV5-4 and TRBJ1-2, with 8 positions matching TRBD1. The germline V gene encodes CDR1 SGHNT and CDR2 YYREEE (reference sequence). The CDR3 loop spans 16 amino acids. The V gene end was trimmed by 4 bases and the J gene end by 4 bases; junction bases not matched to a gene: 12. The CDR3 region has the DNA TGTGCCAGCAGCGCTACAGGACAGGGAAGTAGCTATGGCTACACCTTC. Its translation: CASSATGQGSSYGYTF. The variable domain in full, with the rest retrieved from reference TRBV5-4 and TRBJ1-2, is ETGVTQSPTHLIKTRGQQVTLRCSSQSGHNTVSWYQQALGQGPQFIFQYYREEENGRGNFPPRFSGLQFPNYSSELNVNALELDDSALYLCASSATGQGSSYGYTFGSGTRLTVV.

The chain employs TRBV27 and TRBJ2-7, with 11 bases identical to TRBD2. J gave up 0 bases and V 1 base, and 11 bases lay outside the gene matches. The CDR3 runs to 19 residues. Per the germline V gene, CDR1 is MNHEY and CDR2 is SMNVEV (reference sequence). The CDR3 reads CASSLYVRLAGPLSYEQYF. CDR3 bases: TGTGCCAGCAGTTTATACGTGCGACTAGCGGGGCCTCTCTCCTACGAGCAGTACTTC.

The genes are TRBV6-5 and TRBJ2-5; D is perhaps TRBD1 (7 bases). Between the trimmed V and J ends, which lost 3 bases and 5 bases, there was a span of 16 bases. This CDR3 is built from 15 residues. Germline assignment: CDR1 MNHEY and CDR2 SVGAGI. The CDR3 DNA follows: TGTGCCAGCAGTTATTCCCGGGACAGCGGGGAGACCCAGTACTTC. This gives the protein CASSYSRDSGETQYF.

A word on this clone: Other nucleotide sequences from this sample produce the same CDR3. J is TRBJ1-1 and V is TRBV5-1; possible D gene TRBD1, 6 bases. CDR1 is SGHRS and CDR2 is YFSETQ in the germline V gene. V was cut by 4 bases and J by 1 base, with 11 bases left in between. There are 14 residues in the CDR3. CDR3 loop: CASSLGRGNTEAFF. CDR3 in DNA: TGCGCCAGCAGCCTGGGCAGGGGGAACACTGAAGCTTTCTTT.

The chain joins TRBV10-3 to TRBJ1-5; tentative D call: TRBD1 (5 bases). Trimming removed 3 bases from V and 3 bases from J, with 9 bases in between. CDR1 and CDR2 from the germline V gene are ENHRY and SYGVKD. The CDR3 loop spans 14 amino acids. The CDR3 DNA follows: TGTGCCATCAGTGAAGCGGGACTCAATCAGCCCCAGCATTTT. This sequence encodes CAISEAGLNQPQHF.

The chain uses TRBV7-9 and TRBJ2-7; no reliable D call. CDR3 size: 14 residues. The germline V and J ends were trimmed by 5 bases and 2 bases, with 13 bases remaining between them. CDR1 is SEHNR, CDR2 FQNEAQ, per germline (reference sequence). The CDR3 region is CASSRPELPYEQYF. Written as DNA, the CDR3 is TGTGCCAGCAGCCGCCCGGAGCTCCCCTACGAGCAGTACTTC.

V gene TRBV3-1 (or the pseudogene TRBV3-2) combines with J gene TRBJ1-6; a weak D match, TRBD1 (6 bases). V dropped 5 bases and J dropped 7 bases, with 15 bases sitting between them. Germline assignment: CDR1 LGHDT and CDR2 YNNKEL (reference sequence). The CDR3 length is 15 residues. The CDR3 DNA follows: TGTGCCAGCAGCTTTCGACAGGCCGGGAATTCACCCCTCCACTTT. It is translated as CASSFRQAGNSPLHF.

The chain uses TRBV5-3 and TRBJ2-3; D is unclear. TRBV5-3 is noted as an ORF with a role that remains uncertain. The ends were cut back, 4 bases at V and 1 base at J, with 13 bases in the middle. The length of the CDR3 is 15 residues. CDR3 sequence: CARSPYIRGTDTQYF. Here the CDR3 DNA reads TGTGCCAGAAGCCCATACATCCGGGGCACAGATACGCAGTATTTT.

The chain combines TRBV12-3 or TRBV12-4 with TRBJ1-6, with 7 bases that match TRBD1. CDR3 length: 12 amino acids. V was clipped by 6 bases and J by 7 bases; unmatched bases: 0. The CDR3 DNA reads TGTGCCAGCAGGACAGGGAATTCACCCCTCCACTTT. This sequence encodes CASRTGNSPLHF.

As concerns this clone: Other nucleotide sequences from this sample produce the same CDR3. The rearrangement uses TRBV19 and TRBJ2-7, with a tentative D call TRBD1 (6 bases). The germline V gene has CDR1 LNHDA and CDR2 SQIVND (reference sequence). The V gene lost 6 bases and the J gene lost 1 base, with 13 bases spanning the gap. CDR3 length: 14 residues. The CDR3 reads CASRGTDSSYEQYF. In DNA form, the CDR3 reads TGTGCCAGTAGGGGGACGGACAGTTCCTACGAGCAGTACTTC.

The CDR3 loop reads CASSWAPGSGNTIYF. The CDR3 DNA reads as TGCGCCAGCAGCTGGGCTCCTGGCTCTGGAAACACCATATATTTT. The rearrangement links TRBV5-1 to TRBJ1-3; D is undetermined. Germline V lookup: CDR1 SGHRS, CDR2 YFSETQ. The CDR3 contains 15 residues. With 3 bases removed from V and 0 bases from J, the gap between germline ends came to 10 bases.

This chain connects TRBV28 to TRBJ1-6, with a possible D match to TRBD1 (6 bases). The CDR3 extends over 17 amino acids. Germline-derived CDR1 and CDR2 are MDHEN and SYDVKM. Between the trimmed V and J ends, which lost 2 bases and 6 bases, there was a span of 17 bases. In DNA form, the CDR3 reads TGTGCCAGCAGTTTAGGGGACATAGTGGGGCTTAATTCACCCCTCCACTTT. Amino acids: CASSLGDIVGLNSPLHF. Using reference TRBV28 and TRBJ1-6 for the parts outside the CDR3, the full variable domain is DVKVTQSSRYLVKRTGEKVFLECVQDMDHENMFWYRQDPGLGLRLIYFSYDVKMKEKGDIPEGYSVSREKKERFSLILESASTNQTSMYLCASSLGDIVGLNSPLHFGNGTRLTVT.

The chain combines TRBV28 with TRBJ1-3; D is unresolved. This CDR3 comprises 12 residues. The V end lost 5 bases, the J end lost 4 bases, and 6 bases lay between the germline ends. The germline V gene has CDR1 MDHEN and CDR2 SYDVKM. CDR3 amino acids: CASSRLGNTIYF. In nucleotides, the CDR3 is TGTGCCAGCAGTCGACTAGGAAACACCATATATTTT.

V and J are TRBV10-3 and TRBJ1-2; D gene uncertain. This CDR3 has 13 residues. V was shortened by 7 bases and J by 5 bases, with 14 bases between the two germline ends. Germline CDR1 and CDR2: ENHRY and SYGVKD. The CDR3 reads CAIKPEGLYGYTF. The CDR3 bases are TGTGCCATCAAGCCCGAGGGTTTGTATGGCTACACCTTC.

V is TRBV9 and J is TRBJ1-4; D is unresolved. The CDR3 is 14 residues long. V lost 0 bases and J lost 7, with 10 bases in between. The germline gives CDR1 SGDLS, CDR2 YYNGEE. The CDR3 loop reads CASSVERNGEKLFF. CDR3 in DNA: TGTGCCAGCAGCGTAGAGCGTAATGGTGAAAAACTGTTTTTT.